The 20 T cell receptor beta chains listed next were all sequenced from one sample in a study of blood T cell repertoires in COVID-19. The protocol was immunoSEQ multiplex PCR, while the TCRdb copy is restricted to in-frame clones and leaves out a portion. The table includes 310,000 or so clones, 70% to 90% detected once. The sample was peripheral blood. The receptors were sampled from a man between 70 and 80 years old with acute or convalescent COVID-19.

CDR3 sequence (DNA): TGTGCCAGCAGCCTACAGGGCCAATTTTCCTACGAGCAGTACTTC. It is translated as CASSLQGQFSYEQYF. The rearrangement joins TRBV7-2 to TRBJ2-7; D perhaps matches TRBD1 (6 bases). Germline CDR1 SGHTA, CDR2 FQGNSA. The V end lost 5 bases, the J end lost 1 base, and 15 bases lay between the germline ends. The CDR3 has 15 residues.

The CDR3 reads CATSRTGEKYNEQFF. CDR3 coding DNA: TGTGCCACCAGCAGGACAGGGGAAAAGTACAATGAGCAGTTCTTC. V gene TRBV15 combines with J gene TRBJ2-1; 8 nucleotides match TRBD1. Germline assignment: CDR1 LNHNV and CDR2 YYDKDF (reference sequence). The trim removed 3 bases at V and 4 bases at J, leaving 5 bases unmatched. This CDR3 is 15 amino acids long.

The chain couples TRBV4-1 to TRBJ2-6; maybe TRBD1 (6 bases). V was clipped by 0 bases and J by 0 bases, with 12 bases between them. The CDR3 runs to 18 residues. Germline CDR1 reads MGHRA; CDR2 reads YSYEKL. CDR3 region: CASSQDPTGSSGANVLTF. DNA of the CDR3: TGCGCCAGCAGCCAAGACCCGACAGGCTCCTCTGGGGCCAACGTCCTGACTTTC.

V is TRBV15 and J is TRBJ2-2; D gene unclear. V dropped 5 bases and J dropped 4 bases, with 14 bases sitting between them. The length of the CDR3 is 15 residues. CDR1 is LNHNV and CDR2 is YYDKDF in the germline V gene (reference sequence). CDR3 protein: CATSPGLGTTGELFF. The CDR3 DNA reads TGTGCCACCAGCCCCGGGTTAGGTACCACCGGGGAGCTGTTTTTT.

The chain has TRBV27 and TRBJ1-1; 9 bases align to TRBD1. The ends lost 6 bases at V and 12 bases at J; junction bases unmatched: 8. The CDR3 runs 12 residues. CDR1 is MNHEY and CDR2 is SMNVEV in the germline V gene (reference sequence). Here the CDR3 reads CASRRQQGASFF. CDR3 sequence (DNA): TGTGCCAGCAGAAGACAACAGGGGGCCTCTTTCTTT.

This chain joins TRBV2 and TRBJ1-5; weak D call: TRBD1 (5 bases). Trimming stripped 3 bases from V and 2 bases from J, with 11 bases between. Germline V CDR1 and CDR2: SNHLY, FYNNEI. The CDR3 is made up of 15 amino acids. CDR3 loop: CASSEDIWGNQPQHF. Written as DNA, the CDR3 is TGTGCCAGCAGTGAGGACATTTGGGGCAATCAGCCCCAGCATTTT.

The V gene is TRBV7-2, the J gene TRBJ2-3; D is perhaps TRBD2 (6 bases). Germline V gene sequence: CDR1 SGHTA, CDR2 FQGNSA. CDR3 size: 16 residues. Trimming pared 5 bases from V and 2 bases from J, leaving 17 bases between. DNA of the CDR3: TGTGCCAGCAGCCCGGGACTCCCCAAAATCACAGATACGCAGTATTTT. Residues: CASSPGLPKITDTQYF. Drawing the rest from reference TRBV7-2 and TRBJ2-3, the complete variable domain is GAGVSQSPSNKVTEKGKDVELRCDPISGHTALYWYRQSLGQGLEFLIYFQGNSAPDKSGLPSDRFSAERTGGSVSTLTIQRTQQEDSAVYLCASSPGLPKITDTQYFGPGTRLTVL.

The chain employs TRBV29-1 and TRBJ2-2; TRBD1 matches 10 bases. The germline gives CDR1 SQVTM, CDR2 ANQGSEA. CDR3 length equals 13 residues. The J segment lost 7 bases and the V segment lost 7 bases, leaving 6 bases of the junction unmatched. The CDR3 DNA reads as TGCAGCGGTCGACAGGGGGCGGGCGGGGAGCTGTTTTTT. Residues: CSGRQGAGGELFF.

This chain joins TRBV28 and TRBJ1-1; 8 nucleotides agree with TRBD1. The CDR3 totals 12 residues. Trimming removed 7 bases from V and 5 bases from J; junction bases left unmatched: 3. Per the germline V gene, CDR1 is MDHEN and CDR2 is SYDVKM. The CDR3 nucleotides are TGTGCCAGCACAAACAGGGGGACTGAAGCTTTCTTT. It codes for CASTNRGTEAFF.

The rearrangement uses TRBV28 and TRBJ2-2; D uncertain. V lost 2 bases to trimming and J lost 6 bases, with 7 bases between them. Per the germline V gene, CDR1 is MDHEN and CDR2 is SYDVKM. The CDR3 length is 13 residues. The CDR3 reads CASSLPGPGELFF. In DNA, the CDR3 is TGTGCCAGCAGTTTACCAGGCCCCGGGGAGCTGTTTTTT.

V gene TRBV19 combines with J gene TRBJ2-1, with 9 positions matching TRBD1. V shed 5 bases, J shed 6 bases, and the junction held 14 bases outside the gene matches. Germline V gene data show CDR1 as LNHDA and CDR2 as SQIVND (reference sequence). The CDR3 consists of 17 residues. Here the CDR3 reads CASSLLHRGRIGNEQFF. CDR3 sequence (DNA): TGTGCCAGTAGTCTATTACACAGGGGGCGCATAGGCAATGAGCAGTTCTTC.

The chain is built from TRBV28 and TRBJ1-2; D not resolved. V was cut by 3 bases and J by 4 bases, with 6 bases left in between. The CDR3 totals 12 residues. The germline gives CDR1 MDHEN, CDR2 SYDVKM. The CDR3 protein is CASSFYSYGYTF. CDR3 DNA sequence: TGTGCCAGCAGTTTTTACAGCTATGGCTACACCTTC.

The CDR3 loop reads CASPLSVAGGLQYNEQFF. The CDR3 nucleotides read TGTGCAAGTCCCCTCTCGGTAGCGGGGGGGTTACAATACAATGAGCAGTTCTTC. The V call is TRBV12-2, the J call TRBJ2-1; TRBD2, the table's D call, lacks a check against the DNA. TRBV12-2 is assigned pseudogene status. The CDR3 extends over 18 amino acids.

This clone appeared a single time. The CDR3 protein is CASSVFGRDETQYF. Here the CDR3 DNA reads TGTGCCAGCAGCGTATTTGGCAGGGATGAGACCCAGTACTTC. The gene calls are TRBV9 and TRBJ2-5, with D tentatively TRBD1 (5 bases). V was trimmed by 1 base and J by 5 bases, leaving 12 bases between them. CDR1 is SGDLS, CDR2 YYNGEE, per germline. This CDR3 has 14 residues.

V and J are TRBV7-2 and TRBJ2-1; TRBD2 matches 9 bases. CDR3 size: 16 residues. Germline-derived CDR1 and CDR2 are SGHTA and FQGNSA. Trimming took 3 bases from V and 1 from J; bases not matched to a gene: 4. In DNA, the CDR3 is TGTGCCAGCAGCTTGTCTCTAGCGGGATCCTACAATGAGCAGTTCTTC. The encoded protein is CASSLSLAGSYNEQFF.

This sequence joins TRBV5-1 and TRBJ2-5; weak D call: TRBD1 (6 bases). The CDR3 spans 14 residues. V was trimmed by 2 bases and J by 3 bases, leaving 11 bases between them. Germline-derived CDR1 and CDR2 are SGHRS and YFSETQ. CDR3 nucleotide sequence: TGCGCCAGCAGCTTAGGACAGATAGAAGAGACCCAGTACTTC. It is translated as CASSLGQIEETQYF.

V usage is TRBV11-1 and J usage is TRBJ2-5, with a possible D match to TRBD2 (5 bases). V was trimmed by 4 bases and J by 2 bases, leaving 11 bases between them. Germline values: CDR1 SGHAT, CDR2 FQDESV (reference sequence). The CDR3 spans 14 residues. CDR3 in DNA: TGTGCCAGCAGCTCGCGGCGGGTACAAGAGACCCAGTACTTC. It specifies CASSSRRVQETQYF.

This chain connects TRBV19 to TRBJ2-3; TRBD2 aligns across 7 bases. J gave up 0 bases and V 9 bases, and 3 bases lay outside the gene matches. The germline V gene has CDR1 LNHDA and CDR2 SQIVND (reference sequence). The CDR3 has 13 residues. The CDR3 sequence is CARKRDSTDTQYF. The DNA of the CDR3 is TGTGCCAGGAAGCGGGACAGCACAGATACGCAGTATTTT.

This clone appeared a few times. The genes are TRBV12-3 or TRBV12-4 and TRBJ1-2; D gene uncertain. Trimming took off 3 bases at V and 4 bases at J, with 9 bases between the two ends. The CDR3 extends over 13 amino acids. The CDR3 region is CASSFQAGYGYTF. Written as DNA, the CDR3 is TGTGCCAGCAGTTTTCAGGCCGGCTATGGCTACACCTTC.

The V and J genes are TRBV19 and TRBJ2-2, with a possible D match to TRBD2 (6 bases). Trimming left V 6 bases short and J 0 bases short, with 14 bases between. This CDR3 spans 16 amino acids. Germline V CDR1 and CDR2: LNHDA, SQIVND (reference sequence). CDR3 sequence: CASSSWGVSNTGELFF. The CDR3 DNA reads TGTGCCAGTAGCTCTTGGGGGGTATCGAACACCGGGGAGCTGTTTTTT.